This TCR beta chain derives from a study of response to subunit inactivated influenza vaccine (dated by TCRdb to the late 2010s). For the wider study: Deep quantitative T cell receptor repertoire profiling was used in the study to track responses to a trivalent subunit inactivated influenza vaccine.

Receptor libraries were prepared by RT-PCR. The sequencer was an Illumina HiSeq 2500. The public reads were quality trimmed at Q25 with fastp and then assembled into clones with MiXCR by TCRdb, keeping productive beta chains. Each CDR3 protein gets just one entry, which takes the most common genes and DNA from the rows behind it. For this sample there are 400,000 to 650,000 distinct CDR3 sequences; around 7.7% appear just once. The top ten hold less than 15% of the sample. Unmatched junction bases come to 7, with V trimmed by 1 base and J by 3 bases. The CDR3 contains 17 residues, cysteine and phenylalanine counted. Here the CDR3 DNA is all that survives: 51 bases in frame from base 1. CDR1 and CDR2 were assigned from the germline V gene as LGHNA and YSLEER. There are a few counts of this clonotype. Its antigen remains unidentified. Nothing much larger sits one base from this clone, and base qualities are not available.

Results and caveats for the whole study, not just this receptor: The authors proposed that each seasonal influenza vaccination may bring in only a limited number of new T cells.

The chain links TRBV4-3 with TRBJ2-1; 9 central nucleotides agree with TRBD2. Sequenced material: PBMCs from blood, taken roughly 24 months after vaccination. The sequence came from a man between 50 and 69 years old who received an inactivated influenza vaccine. Donor details come from another sample of the same person, matched by shared clones. The CDR3 protein sequence reads: CASSQGVAGELYNEQFF. In nucleotides, the sequence is TGCGCCAGCAGCCAAGGGGTAGCGGGGGAACTCTACAATGAGCAGTTCTTC.